This is a list of T cell receptor beta chains from one sample in a study of T cell therapy after organ transplantation. Sequenced by immunoSEQ multiplex PCR; TCRdb stores in-frame clones only, minus some. The sample shows about 48,000 clones, over 90% of them seen only once. These TCRs are of unknown antigen specificity. This material consisted of CD8+ T cells from blood, taken before autologous CMV-specific T cell therapy. These receptors came from a human patient who had received a solid organ transplant and had CMV disease. Each CDR3 is given with its conserved first and last residue. A D gene is named only where the DNA matches it firmly. Some rows have no size entry. The others give once, few or many, or a class for an expanded clone.

V	J	size	D	CDR3	DNA
TRBV19	TRBJ1-2	.	TRBD1	CASSILMLGTVDGYTF	TGTGCCAGTAGTATTTTAATGCTGGGGACAGTAGATGGCTACACCTTC
TRBV6-4	TRBJ1-1	.	.	CASSDSWNTEAFF	TGTGCCAGCAGTGACTCCTGGAACACTGAAGCTTTCTTT
TRBV4-2	TRBJ2-7	.	.	CASSMMEGDLYEQYF	TGTGCCAGCAGCATGATGGAGGGGGACCTCTACGAGCAGTACTTC
TRBV25-1	TRBJ2-1	.	.	CASGANEQFF	TGTGCCAGTGGTGCGAATGAGCAGTTCTTC
TRBV11-2	TRBJ2-7	.	.	CASADISYEQYF	TGTGCCAGCGCGGACATCTCCTACGAGCAGTACTTC
TRBV4-1	TRBJ2-1	.	.	CASSPTRGYEQFF	TGCGCCAGCAGCCCGACGAGGGGATATGAGCAGTTCTTC
TRBV5-8	TRBJ1-5	.	TRBD1	CASSLQGFSNQPQHF	TGTGCCAGCAGCTTACAGGGGTTTAGCAATCAGCCCCAGCATTTT
TRBV27	TRBJ2-5	once	TRBD1	CASSFTGGKETQYF	TGTGCCAGCAGTTTCACAGGGGGCAAGGAGACCCAGTACTTC
TRBV10-2	TRBJ2-3	.	TRBD1	CASNEGATHTDTQYF	TGCGCCAGCAATGAGGGGGCGACACACACAGATACGCAGTATTTT
TRBV9	TRBJ2-5	once	TRBD2	CASSVEPSGEETQYF	TGTGCCAGCAGCGTAGAACCTAGCGGGGAAGAGACCCAGTACTTC
TRBV7-6	TRBJ2-5	.	.	CASSLVVTDELQETQYF	TGTGCCAGCAGCTTAGTGGTCACAGACGAGCTTCAAGAGACCCAGTACTTC
TRBV7-8	TRBJ2-6	.	.	CASSLPGAPYSGANVLTF	TGTGCCAGCAGCCTCCCGGGGGCTCCATACTCTGGGGCCAACGTCCTGACTTTC
TRBV6-5	TRBJ2-2	.	TRBD2	CASSYSGRGTGELFF	TGTGCCAGCAGCTATAGCGGGAGAGGCACCGGGGAGCTGTTTTTT
TRBV4-1	TRBJ1-3	.	.	CASSGRTAGLGNTIYF	TGCGCCAGCAGCGGACGGACCGCTGGCTTAGGAAACACCATATATTTT
TRBV4-3	TRBJ2-7	.	.	CASSQDRQPAYEQYF	TGCGCCAGCAGCCAAGATCGGCAGCCTGCCTACGAGCAGTACTTC
TRBV6-1	TRBJ1-1	.	.	CASRAPGLDTEAFF	TGTGCCAGCCGGGCTCCGGGGCTCGACACTGAAGCTTTCTTT
TRBV7-6	TRBJ2-1	.	.	CASSLTTAGSSYNEQFF	TGTGCCAGCAGCTTAACGACCGCAGGCAGCTCCTACAATGAGCAGTTCTTC
TRBV4-3	TRBJ1-2	.	.	CASSQGPNYGYTF	TGCGCCAGCAGCCAGGGCCCTAACTATGGCTACACCTTC
TRBV30	TRBJ2-3	.	.	CAWSYPGGRGDTQYF	TGTGCCTGGAGTTACCCCGGGGGTAGGGGAGATACGCAGTATTTT
TRBV5-1	TRBJ1-6	.	TRBD1	CASSPDRRDNSPLHF	TGCGCCAGCAGTCCGGACAGGAGGGATAATTCACCCCTCCACTTT
TRBV6-1	TRBJ1-2	.	.	CAIWPLANYGYTF	TGTGCCATTTGGCCCTTAGCTAACTATGGCTACACCTTC
TRBV13	TRBJ2-1	.	TRBD2	CASSLGLAGDLGKFF	TGTGCCAGCAGCTTAGGCCTAGCGGGGGATCTTGGGAAGTTCTTC
TRBV10-2	TRBJ2-7	once	.	CASSELRGEQYF	TGCGCCAGCAGTGAGTTAAGGGGCGAGCAGTACTTC
TRBV6-4	TRBJ2-1	few	TRBD2	CASSEKAGAYNEQFF	TGTGCCAGCAGTGAAAAAGCGGGAGCCTACAATGAGCAGTTCTTC
TRBV7-9	TRBJ1-2	.	.	CASSLEDAGHYGYTF	TGTGCCAGCAGCTTAGAAGACGCGGGTCACTATGGCTACACCTTC
TRBV7-8	TRBJ2-3	.	.	CASSLPERGDTQYF	TGTGCCAGCAGCTTGCCTGAAAGGGGAGATACGCAGTATTTT
TRBV6-1	TRBJ2-7	.	TRBD2	CASSVGGEYEQYF	TGTGCCAGCAGTGTCGGGGGGGAATACGAGCAGTACTTC
TRBV30	TRBJ2-7	.	.	CAWSVGGGFSYEQYF	TGTGCCTGGAGCGTAGGAGGCGGGTTTAGCTACGAGCAGTACTTC
TRBV14	TRBJ2-1	.	.	CASSPLDSYNEQFF	TGTGCCAGCAGCCCCCTCGATTCATACAATGAGCAGTTCTTC
TRBV5-4	TRBJ2-5	.	TRBD1	CASSLPGGETQYF	TGTGCCAGCAGCTTGCCAGGGGGAGAGACCCAGTACTTC
TRBV5-8	TRBJ1-4	.	.	CASSLVQATNEKLFF	TGTGCCAGCAGCTTGGTACAGGCAACTAATGAAAAACTGTTTTTT
TRBV5-4	TRBJ1-2	.	.	CASTPLGSGYGYTF	TGTGCCAGCACCCCACTGGGGAGTGGCTATGGCTACACCTTC
TRBV30	TRBJ1-1	once	.	CAWSGVGRGTEAFF	TGTGCCTGGAGTGGGGTGGGGAGGGGAACTGAAGCTTTCTTT
TRBV7-9	TRBJ1-2	once	.	CASSLEGVGYGYTF	TGTGCCAGCAGCTTAGAGGGGGTGGGTTATGGCTACACCTTC
TRBV6-5	TRBJ2-7	.	TRBD1	CASRPTGGWDEQYF	TGTGCCAGCAGACCCACAGGGGGTTGGGACGAGCAGTACTTC
TRBV27	TRBJ2-1	.	TRBD2	CASSISGTRARQFF	TGTGCCAGCAGCATCTCCGGGACTAGGGCGCGGCAGTTCTTC
TRBV6-5	TRBJ1-5	.	.	CASSPWGGNNQPQHF	TGTGCCAGCAGTCCCTGGGGGGGAAACAATCAGCCCCAGCATTTT
TRBV7-2	TRBJ1-5	.	.	CASSLATGWKLSNQPQHF	TGTGCCAGCAGCTTAGCTACAGGGTGGAAACTTAGCAATCAGCCCCAGCATTTT
TRBV6-1	TRBJ2-1	.	.	CASSEWSPYNEQFF	TGTGCCAGCAGTGAATGGTCCCCTTACAATGAGCAGTTCTTC
TRBV6-5	TRBJ2-6	.	.	CASSYESSGANVLTF	TGTGCCAGCAGTTACGAGAGCTCTGGGGCCAACGTCCTGACTTTC
TRBV7-8	TRBJ1-1	.	.	CASQNRGGPMNTEAFF	TGTGCCAGCCAAAACCGGGGGGGGCCAATGAACACTGAAGCTTTCTTT
TRBV9	TRBJ1-6	.	.	CASSVEVLGSGSDVSPLHF	TGTGCCAGCAGCGTAGAGGTATTGGGGTCAGGGAGCGATGTGTCGCCCCTCCACTTT
TRBV7-9	TRBJ2-3	.	.	CASSRGGDRVRNTQYF	TGTGCCAGCAGCCGGGGGGGCGACAGGGTCCGGAATACGCAGTATTTT
TRBV25-1	TRBJ1-5	.	.	CASSEFNSNQPQHF	TGTGCCAGCAGTGAATTTAATAGCAATCAGCCCCAGCATTTT
TRBV27	TRBJ2-5	.	.	CASSSTGETQYF	TGTGCCAGCAGTTCAACAGGAGAGACCCAGTACTTC
TRBV27	TRBJ2-2	.	.	CASTLAWNTGELFF	TGTGCCAGCACTCTTGCGTGGAACACCGGGGAGCTGTTTTTT
TRBV4-1	TRBJ1-2	.	.	CASSQWDGANYGYTF	TGCGCCAGCAGCCAATGGGACGGGGCTAACTATGGCTACACCTTC
TRBV6-4	TRBJ2-2	.	.	CASSEGPGELFF	TGTGCCAGCAGTGAGGGGCCCGGGGAGCTGTTTTTT
TRBV30	TRBJ2-2	.	TRBD1	CAWSGTGGNTGELFF	TGTGCCTGGAGCGGGACAGGGGGGAACACCGGGGAGCTGTTTTTT
TRBV25-1	TRBJ2-5	.	.	CASSEWAHSQQGGETQYF	TGTGCCAGCAGTGAATGGGCCCACTCCCAACAGGGTGGAGAGACCCAGTACTTC
TRBV11-1	TRBJ2-7	.	.	CASSFPVPGANSYEQYF	TGTGCCAGCAGCTTTCCGGTCCCAGGGGCCAACTCCTACGAGCAGTACTTC
TRBV6-5	TRBJ1-1	.	.	CASSYGLGNTEAFF	TGTGCCAGCAGTTACGGGCTGGGGAACACTGAAGCTTTCTTT
TRBV2	TRBJ2-7	.	.	CASMLGPSYEQYF	TGTGCCAGCATGTTGGGACCATCCTACGAGCAGTACTTC
TRBV7-8	TRBJ1-3	.	.	CASSPGGGGNTIYF	TGTGCCAGCAGCCCCGGGGGGGGTGGAAACACCATATATTTT
TRBV14	TRBJ2-2	.	.	CASSPGPWNTGELFF	TGTGCCAGCAGCCCCGGGCCGTGGAACACCGGGGAGCTGTTTTTT
TRBV21-1	TRBJ2-7	.	.	CASSIHRGGYEQYF	TGTGCCAGCAGCATCCACAGGGGTGGCTACGAGCAGTACTTC
TRBV25-1	TRBJ2-4	.	TRBD2	CASSELEAGAIIQYF	TGTGCCAGCAGTGAATTGGAAGCGGGAGCGATCATTCAGTACTTC
TRBV27	TRBJ1-2	.	.	CASSSRTYDYGYTF	TGTGCCAGCAGCTCCCGGACCTACGACTATGGCTACACCTTC